The 21 T cell receptor beta chains below come from one sample, sequenced in a study of OX40 agonist ivuxolimab in advanced cancers. Only in-frame clones appear in the TCRdb table, and some are missing; sequencing was by immunoSEQ multiplex PCR. The table lists 65,000 to 95,000 clones, roughly 84% of them singletons, with approximately 2.1% in the top ten. The specimen was CD4+ or CD8+ T cells sorted from blood, collected in a trial of the OX40 agonist ivuxolimab. The receptors were sampled from an adult with an advanced solid tumor such as melanoma, head and neck, liver or kidney cancer.

The genes are TRBV5-1 and TRBJ1-6, with D perhaps matching TRBD1 (6 bases). Germline loops: CDR1 SGHRS, CDR2 YFSETQ. The V end lost 0 bases, the J end lost 10 bases, and 11 bases lay between the germline ends. This CDR3 comprises 14 residues. As DNA, the CDR3 is TGCGCCAGCAGCTTGGATGGGGGCGGGTCACCCCTCCACTTT. It encodes CASSLDGGGSPLHF.

DNA of the CDR3: TGTGCCAGCAGCCAAGATGGACAGGGAAGCTACGAGCAGTACTTC. Encoded protein: CASSQDGQGSYEQYF. V and J are TRBV4-2 and TRBJ2-7; TRBD1 agrees at 8 bases. The CDR3 runs 15 residues. V lost 0 bases to trimming and J lost 3 bases; unmatched junction nucleotides: 4. Germline CDR1 is LGHNA and CDR2 is YNFKEQ.

The rearrangement joins TRBV20-1 to TRBJ1-1, with unresolved D. Germline V gene lookup returns CDR1 DFQATT and CDR2 SNEGSKA (reference sequence). CDR3 size: 11 residues. Trimming shortened V by 0 bases and J by 6 bases, and 5 bases separated the two germline ends. CDR3 coding DNA: TGCAGTGCTAGAGAGGGTGCTGAAGCTTTCTTT. Translating it yields CSAREGAEAFF.

The V and J genes are TRBV6-1 and TRBJ2-7; a weak D match, TRBD1 (5 bases). Deletions cut 5 bases from V and 3 bases from J, with 11 bases between. The CDR3 runs to 13 residues. Germline values: CDR1 MNHNS, CDR2 SASEGT. In DNA form, the CDR3 reads TGTGCCAGCAGTAAACAGGTGAACTACGAGCAGTACTTC. Its translation: CASSKQVNYEQYF.

The chain joins TRBV19 to TRBJ2-3; no reliable D call. This CDR3 has 11 residues. Germline CDR1 and CDR2: LNHDA and SQIVND (reference sequence). The V and J ends lost 6 bases and 6 bases respectively, with 7 bases between them. The CDR3 reads CASRIGDTQYF. As DNA, the CDR3 is TGTGCCAGTAGAATTGGGGATACGCAGTATTTT.

The J gene is TRBJ1-6, the V gene TRBV27; no firm D call. CDR3 size: 13 residues. Trimming cost V 5 bases and J 8 bases, with 10 bases left between them. Germline loops: CDR1 MNHEY, CDR2 SMNVEV (reference sequence). DNA for the CDR3: TGTGCCAGCAGTCAACTATACGATTCACCCCTCCACTTT. Translating it yields CASSQLYDSPLHF.

The chain links TRBV4-1 to TRBJ1-6; no clear D gene. Germline assignment: CDR1 MGHRA and CDR2 YSYEKL. The CDR3 consists of 15 residues. V was trimmed by 3 bases and J by 7 bases, leaving 13 bases between them. The chain's CDR3 is CASSQNRGGNSPLHF. Written as DNA, the CDR3 is TGCGCCAGCAGCCAGAACAGAGGAGGGAATTCACCCCTCCACTTT.

The V call is TRBV15, the J call TRBJ2-1; 9 bases map to TRBD1. The trim removed 2 bases at V and 7 bases at J, leaving 9 bases unmatched. The CDR3 length is 16 residues. The germline gives CDR1 LNHNV, CDR2 YYDKDF (reference sequence). The CDR3 DNA reads as TGTGCCACCAGCAGAAACCGGGACAGGGCGTCGAATGAGCAGTTCTTC. Amino acid sequence: CATSRNRDRASNEQFF.

The J gene is TRBJ1-2, the V gene TRBV27, with a tentative D call TRBD1 (5 bases). CDR1 and CDR2 (germline): MNHEY, SMNVEV (reference sequence). This CDR3 region has 11 residues. Trimming stripped 8 bases from V and 8 bases from J, with 12 bases between. CDR3 bases: TGTGCCAGCGGGGGGGGAGGCGGCTACACCTTC. Its translation is CASGGGGGYTF.

The V call is TRBV2, the J call TRBJ2-3; 10 bases fit TRBD1. The V gene end was trimmed by 5 bases and the J gene end by 7 bases; junction bases not matched to a gene: 12. CDR1 is SNHLY, CDR2 FYNNEI, per germline. This CDR3 region has 16 residues. This chain's CDR3 is CASSTSSGTGVNTQYF. For the CDR3, the DNA is TGTGCCAGCAGTACTAGCTCCGGGACAGGGGTTAATACGCAGTATTTT.

The rearrangement joins TRBV28 to TRBJ2-3, with 7 bases identical to TRBD2. V lost 5 bases and J lost 3; bases outside the gene matches: 8. The length of the CDR3 is 15 residues. Germline CDR1 and CDR2: MDHEN and SYDVKM. CDR3 bases: TGTGCCAGCAGTCACGGGGGAGGGGCGACAGATACGCAGTATTTT. Translating it yields CASSHGGGATDTQYF.

The CDR3 DNA sequence: TGTGCCAGCAGCTTGGGGTGGACAGGGGGCCATGGCTACACCTTC. Translation gives CASSLGWTGGHGYTF. The chain recombines TRBV5-6 with TRBJ1-2, with TRBD1 identical over 11 bases. The CDR3 extends over 15 amino acids. V trimming: 0 bases; J trimming: 6 bases; junction bases outside the gene matches: 4. Per germline, CDR1 SGHDT and CDR2 YYEEEE.

The table lists this clone with a few counts. V is TRBV6-6 and J is TRBJ1-6; D ambiguous. The CDR3 is 16 residues long. From germline, CDR1 is MNHNY and CDR2 SVGAGI (reference sequence). The V gene lost 0 bases and the J gene lost 7 bases, with 13 bases spanning the gap. The CDR3: CASSYSGRPSNSPLHF. As DNA, the CDR3 is TGTGCCAGCAGTTACTCGGGCAGGCCCTCCAATTCACCCCTCCACTTT.

This chain connects TRBV18 to TRBJ1-4, with a tentative D call TRBD1 (6 bases). This CDR3 is built from 16 residues. With 4 bases removed from V and 0 bases from J, the gap between germline ends came to 12 bases. The germline V gene encodes CDR1 KGHSH and CDR2 LQKENI. The CDR3 here is CASSLDRTSTNEKLFF. The CDR3 DNA reads TGTGCCAGCTCACTCGACAGGACGTCAACTAATGAAAAACTGTTTTTT.

The chain has TRBV5-1 and TRBJ2-5; 7 bases match TRBD2. The CDR3 is 16 residues long. The V gene's germline CDR1 is SGHRS and CDR2 YFSETQ. J was trimmed by 5 bases and V by 3 bases; bases with no gene match: 13. CDR3 loop: CASSSSTRGRLETQYF. CDR3 DNA: TGCGCCAGCAGCTCCTCAACGCGCGGGAGACTGGAGACCCAGTACTTC.

The J gene is TRBJ1-3, the V gene TRBV7-2; possibly TRBD1 for D (5 bases). Germline CDR1 and CDR2: SGHTA and FQGNSA. This CDR3 region has 14 residues. Between the trimmed V and J ends, which lost 5 bases and 9 bases, there was a span of 17 bases. The CDR3 loop reads CASSPTFQGSTIYF. The CDR3 DNA reads TGTGCCAGCAGCCCAACGTTTCAGGGATCCACCATATATTTT.

In DNA form, the CDR3 reads TGTGCCAGCAGTGTTGGTGACTATGGCTACACCTTC. The encoded protein is CASSVGDYGYTF. This sequence joins TRBV2 and TRBJ1-2; D ambiguous. Germline CDR1 and CDR2: SNHLY and FYNNEI. V shed 4 bases and J shed 3 bases, with 6 bases lying between them. This CDR3 has 12 residues.

The table lists this clone with a few counts. V is TRBV14 and J is TRBJ2-3; D gene unclear. V lost 0 bases, J lost 3 bases, and 4 bases lay in between. This CDR3 comprises 13 residues. The germline CDR1 and CDR2 sequences are SGHDN and FVKESK. The CDR3, as DNA: TGTGCCAGCAGCCAAGATCTTACAGATACGCAGTATTTT. Protein product: CASSQDLTDTQYF.

The chain links TRBV5-1 to TRBJ2-5, with D hard to call. The CDR3 extends over 14 amino acids. Germline CDR1 reads SGHRS; CDR2 reads YFSETQ. Trimming pared 3 bases from V and 3 bases from J, leaving 12 bases between. The CDR3 spells CASSYVGAEETQYF. For the CDR3, the DNA is TGCGCCAGCAGCTACGTCGGAGCCGAAGAGACCCAGTACTTC. The full variable domain, with the rest looked up from reference TRBV5-1 and TRBJ2-5, is KAGVTQTPRYLIKTRGQQVTLSCSPISGHRSVSWYQQTPGQGLQFLFEYFSETQRNKGNFPGRFSGRQFSNSRSEMNVSTLELGDSALYLCASSYVGAEETQYFGPGTRLLVL.

This chain links TRBV11-2 with TRBJ2-3, with unresolved D. Between the trimmed V and J ends, which lost 7 bases and 11 bases, there was a span of 19 bases. Germline V gene sequence: CDR1 SGHAT, CDR2 FQNNGV. The CDR3 covers 13 residues. CDR3 amino acids: CASNTQLASMQYF. DNA of the CDR3: TGTGCCAGCAACACTCAGTTGGCTAGTATGCAGTATTTT.

The chain couples TRBV19 to TRBJ1-2, with D tentatively TRBD1 (6 bases). Germline V gene lookup returns CDR1 LNHDA and CDR2 SQIVND (reference sequence). V was clipped by 5 bases and J by 6 bases, with 13 bases between them. This CDR3 has 13 amino acids. CDR3 nucleotides: TGTGCCAGTAGTTCTACAGGGTGGGATGGCTACACCTTC. It is translated as CASSSTGWDGYTF.